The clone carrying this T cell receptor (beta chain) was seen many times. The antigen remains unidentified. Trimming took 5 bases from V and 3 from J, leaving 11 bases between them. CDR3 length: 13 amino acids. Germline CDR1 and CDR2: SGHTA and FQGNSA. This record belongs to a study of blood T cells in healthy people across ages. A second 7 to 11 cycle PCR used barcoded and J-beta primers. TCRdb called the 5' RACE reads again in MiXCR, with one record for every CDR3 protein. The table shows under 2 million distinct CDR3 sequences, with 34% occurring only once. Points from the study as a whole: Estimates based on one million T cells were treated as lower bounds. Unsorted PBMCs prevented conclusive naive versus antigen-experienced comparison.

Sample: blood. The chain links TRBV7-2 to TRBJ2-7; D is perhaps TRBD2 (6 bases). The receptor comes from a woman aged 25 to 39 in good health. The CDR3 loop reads CASSRLEHYEQYF. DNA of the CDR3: TGTGCCAGCAGCCGACTAGAGCACTACGAGCAGTACTTC.